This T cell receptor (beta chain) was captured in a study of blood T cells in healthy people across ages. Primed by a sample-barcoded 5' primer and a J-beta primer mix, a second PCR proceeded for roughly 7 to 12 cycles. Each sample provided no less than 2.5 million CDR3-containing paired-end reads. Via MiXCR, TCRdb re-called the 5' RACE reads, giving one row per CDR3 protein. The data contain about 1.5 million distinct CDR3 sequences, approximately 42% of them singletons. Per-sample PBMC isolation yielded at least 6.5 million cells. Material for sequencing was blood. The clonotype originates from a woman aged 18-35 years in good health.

CDR3 coding DNA: TGCAGTGCTAAGGGACAGGGGGCTTTTTCACGAGGGAACACTGAAGCTTTCTTT. Translated, it gives CSAKGQGAFSRGNTEAFF. The chain recombines TRBV20-1 with TRBJ1-1; 12 bases fit TRBD1. The germline V gene has CDR1 DFQATT and CDR2 SNEGSKA (reference sequence). V lost 4 bases, J lost 1 base, and 13 bases stayed unmatched. The CDR3 consists of 18 residues.